This T cell receptor beta chain derives from a study of lymphopenia after photon versus proton radiotherapy. Regarding the study as a whole: Oligoclonal CD8+ Temra expansion after nadir drove photon patients' diversity drop. In patients who died, overall survival fell as post-nadir TCR diversity dropped more.

Produced via immunoSEQ multiplex PCR; TCRdb's table is partial and in-frame only. Of about 60,000 clones listed, less than 85% are singletons. Regarding this clone: The antigen remains unidentified.

The sequence derives from a man aged 60 to 75 with pancreatic cancer. The material sequenced was peripheral blood, taken from a patient treated with proton-based radiotherapy.

The CDR3 DNA is TGTGCCAGCAGCTTCGGGGGGACAGGGTCCGGGGAGCTGTTTTTT. The encoded protein is CASSFGGTGSGELFF. The genes are TRBV7-2 and TRBJ2-2; TRBD1 aligns across 9 bases. Germline loops: CDR1 SGHTA, CDR2 FQGNSA. The CDR3 is made up of 15 amino acids. With V trimmed by 3 bases and J by 6 bases, 5 bases remained unmatched.